This TCR beta chain was sequenced in a study of technical replicates of blood from a handful of donors. Assay: immunoSEQ multiplex PCR; the TCRdb copy retains only in-frame clones and omits some. The repertoire holds nearly 90,000 clones, with roughly 94% as singletons. Germline CDR1 is MNHEY and CDR2 is SVGAGI. The CDR3 loop spans 13 amino acids. V lost 0 bases, J lost 9 bases, and 9 bases lay in between. This receptor was obtained from a human donor in good health. The sequenced sample was T cells isolated from PBMCs. V gene TRBV6-5 combines with J gene TRBJ2-1; D is unresolved. CDR3 DNA: TGTGCCAGCAGTTACTCTATAGCCACTGAGCAGTTCTTC. As protein: CASSYSIATEQFF.